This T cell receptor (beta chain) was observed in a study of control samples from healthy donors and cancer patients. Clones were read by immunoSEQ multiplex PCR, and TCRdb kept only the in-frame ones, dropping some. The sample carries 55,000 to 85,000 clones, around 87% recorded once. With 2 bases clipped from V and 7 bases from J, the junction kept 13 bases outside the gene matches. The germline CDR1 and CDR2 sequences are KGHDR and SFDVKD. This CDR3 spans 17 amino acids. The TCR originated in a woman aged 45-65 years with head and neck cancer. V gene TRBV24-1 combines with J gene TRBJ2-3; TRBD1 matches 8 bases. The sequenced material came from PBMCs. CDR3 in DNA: TGTGCCACCAGTGATTGGCCCCAGGGGGCCGTAGTATATACGCAGTATTTT. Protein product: CATSDWPQGAVVYTQYF.